A single sample gave rise to the 11 T cell receptor beta chains below, sequenced in a study of siplizumab effects on memory and regulatory T cells. Data came from immunoSEQ multiplex PCR; TCRdb stores just in-frame clones and leaves some out. This sample has about 110,000 clones; 92% occur once, and the top ten carry 0.65% to 0.9%. Specimen: Tregs sorted from blood. The receptors were gathered from a human donor in good health.

V usage is TRBV6-1 and J usage is TRBJ1-3; D gene unclear. V shed 0 bases and J shed 2 bases, with 2 bases lying between them. The CDR3 contains 13 residues. Per germline, CDR1 MNHNS and CDR2 SASEGT. Here the CDR3 reads CASSEAAGNTIYF. The CDR3 region has the DNA TGTGCCAGCAGTGAAGCAGCTGGAAACACCATATATTTT.

The chain recombines TRBV18 with TRBJ2-7; TRBD2 aligns across 9 bases. CDR3 length: 15 amino acids. V shed 4 bases, J shed 0 bases, and the junction held 4 bases outside the gene matches. In germline, CDR1 is KGHSH, CDR2 LQKENI. CDR3 sequence: CASSRVAGDSYEQYF. The CDR3 DNA is TGTGCCAGCTCACGGGTAGCGGGGGACTCCTACGAGCAGTACTTC.

Only a few counts were recorded for this clone. The chain carries TRBV6-5 and TRBJ2-7; D is tentatively TRBD1 or TRBD2 (7 bases each). The CDR3 covers 15 residues. Trimming stripped 0 bases from V and 6 bases from J, with 15 bases between. Germline V gives CDR1 MNHEY, CDR2 SVGAGI. The CDR3 nucleotides are TGTGCCAGCAGTTACTCGATGCAGGGGGGGGGCGAGCAGTACTTC. Its protein product is CASSYSMQGGGEQYF.

This clone is deemed medium-sized. This rearrangement joins TRBV7-9 to TRBJ2-1; TRBD2 might be the D (5 bases). The V gene's germline CDR1 is SEHNR and CDR2 FQNEAQ (reference sequence). V was pared by 5 bases and J by 4 bases, with 9 bases between. The CDR3 extends over 13 amino acids. CDR3 loop: CASSPERYNEQFF. The DNA for the CDR3 is TGTGCCAGCAGCCCGGAGCGGTACAATGAGCAGTTCTTC.

The rearrangement uses TRBV10-3 and TRBJ1-2; D remains unclear. CDR3 length: 13 amino acids. Germline V gene data show CDR1 as ENHRY and CDR2 as SYGVKD. With 3 bases removed from V and 0 bases from J, the gap between germline ends came to 5 bases. CDR3 coding DNA: TGTGCCATCAGTGATGACACTAACTATGGCTACACCTTC. Protein product: CAISDDTNYGYTF.

The chain carries TRBV19 and TRBJ1-1, with D possibly TRBD1 on 5 matching bases. With 5 bases removed from V and 4 bases from J, the gap between germline ends came to 23 bases. The CDR3 consists of 17 residues. From germline, CDR1 is LNHDA and CDR2 SQIVND (reference sequence). This CDR3 is CASSPIGHAGGGTEAFF. As DNA, the CDR3 is TGTGCCAGTAGTCCCATCGGGCACGCCGGTGGGGGCACTGAAGCTTTCTTT.

The chain employs TRBV27 and TRBJ1-1; 9 bases are a match to TRBD1. V gave up 6 bases and J gave up 8 bases; unmatched junction bases: 13. Germline CDR1 is MNHEY and CDR2 is SMNVEV (reference sequence). The CDR3 covers 15 residues. The CDR3 nucleotides read TGTGCCAGCAGAGACCTCGGGACAGGGCGCCCCGAAGCTTTCTTT. Translation: CASRDLGTGRPEAFF.

This clone was detected once. The chain combines TRBV6-1 with TRBJ2-5; TRBD2 might be the D (6 bases). Germline V gene sequence: CDR1 MNHNS, CDR2 SASEGT. V lost 6 bases and J lost 4, with 12 bases in between. The CDR3 is 13 amino acids. The DNA for the CDR3 is TGTGCCAGCAGAACGCACGGGGGAGAGACCCAGTACTTC. This translates into CASRTHGGETQYF.

The chain couples TRBV12-5 to TRBJ2-1; 9 positions match TRBD2. J lost 5 bases, V lost 5 bases, and 10 bases had no gene match. Germline V gene data show CDR1 as LGHNT and CDR2 as FRNRAP. CDR3 size: 16 residues. Here the CDR3 DNA reads TGTGCTAGTGGTATGCAATGGACTAGCGCCAACAATGAGCAGTTCTTC. Protein sequence: CASGMQWTSANNEQFF. The full variable domain, completed using reference TRBV12-5 and TRBJ2-1, is DARVTQTPRHKVTEMGQEVTMRCQPILGHNTVFWYRQTMMQGLELLAYFRNRAPLDDSGMPKDRFSAEMPDATLATLKIQPSEPRDSAVYFCASGMQWTSANNEQFFGPGTRLTVL.

The genes are TRBV28 and TRBJ2-7; possible D gene TRBD1, 6 bases. The CDR3 has 12 amino acids. V lost 8 bases to trimming and J lost 4 bases, with 12 bases between them. In germline, CDR1 is MDHEN, CDR2 SYDVKM. CDR3 residues: CASGGYRYEQYF. In DNA form, the CDR3 reads TGTGCCAGCGGGGGCTACCGTTACGAGCAGTACTTC.

Concerning this clone itself: The junction departs from germline at one end; a sequencing error may be responsible. The gene calls are TRBV6-6 and TRBJ1-2; D may be TRBD1 (6 bases). The length of the CDR3 is 12 residues. Germline V gene lookup returns CDR1 MNHNY and CDR2 SVGAGI (reference sequence). The CDR3 region is CTSSPGQYGYTF. The CDR3 coding sequence is TGTACCAGCAGCCCCGGACAGTATGGCTACACCTTC.